The clone carrying this T cell receptor beta chain was seen only once. The record originates from a study of OX40 agonist ivuxolimab in advanced cancers. Method: immunoSEQ multiplex PCR; TCRdb's copy keeps in-frame clones and lacks some. The data show fewer than 35,000 clones, over 60% seen once. Trimming cost V 5 bases and J 3 bases; bases outside gene matches: 7. CDR3 length: 14 residues. Germline V gene lookup returns CDR1 MDHEN and CDR2 SYDVKM. This rearrangement joins TRBV28 to TRBJ2-7; 7 bases match TRBD1. This sequence was found in an adult with an advanced solid tumor such as melanoma, head and neck, liver or kidney cancer. The specimen was CD4+ or CD8+ T cells sorted from blood, collected in a trial of the OX40 agonist ivuxolimab. The CDR3 DNA is TGTGCCAGCAGTAGCCGGGACAGAAACTACGAGCAGTACTTC. Its protein is CASSSRDRNYEQYF.